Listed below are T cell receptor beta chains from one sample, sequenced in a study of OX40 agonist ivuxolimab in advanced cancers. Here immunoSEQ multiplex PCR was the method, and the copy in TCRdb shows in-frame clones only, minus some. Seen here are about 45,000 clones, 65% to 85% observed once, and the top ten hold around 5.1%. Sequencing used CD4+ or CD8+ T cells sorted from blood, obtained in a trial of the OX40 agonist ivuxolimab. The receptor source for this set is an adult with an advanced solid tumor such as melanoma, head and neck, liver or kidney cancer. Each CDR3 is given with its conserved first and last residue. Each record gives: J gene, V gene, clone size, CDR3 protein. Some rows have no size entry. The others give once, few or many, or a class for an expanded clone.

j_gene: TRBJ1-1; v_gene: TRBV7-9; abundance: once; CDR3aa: CASSMQRTGNTEAFF
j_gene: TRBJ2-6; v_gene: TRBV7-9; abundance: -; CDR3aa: CASSGRKGANVLTF
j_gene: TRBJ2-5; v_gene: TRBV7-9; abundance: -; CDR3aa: CASSFNDRGKTQYF
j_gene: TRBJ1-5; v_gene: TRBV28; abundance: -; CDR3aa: CASIGGYSNQPQHF
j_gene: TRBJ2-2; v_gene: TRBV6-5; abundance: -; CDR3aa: CASSGTGGTGELFF
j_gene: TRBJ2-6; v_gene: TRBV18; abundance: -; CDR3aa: CASSPRGQGAFGANVLTF
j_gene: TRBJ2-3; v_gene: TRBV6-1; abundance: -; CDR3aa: CASSEWGAKEDTQYF
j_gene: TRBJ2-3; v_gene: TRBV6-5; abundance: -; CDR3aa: CASSRQGALDTQYF
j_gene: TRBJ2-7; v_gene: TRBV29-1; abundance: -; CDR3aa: CSVGDRENYEQYF
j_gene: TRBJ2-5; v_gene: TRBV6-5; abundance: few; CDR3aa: CASRPRQTQETQYF
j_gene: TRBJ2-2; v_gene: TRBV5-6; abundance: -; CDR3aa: CASSLGTGGVVGELFF
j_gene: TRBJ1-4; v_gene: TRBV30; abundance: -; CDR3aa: CAWSFDGEKLFF
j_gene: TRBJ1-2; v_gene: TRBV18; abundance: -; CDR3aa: CASSQAVGGSDYGYTF
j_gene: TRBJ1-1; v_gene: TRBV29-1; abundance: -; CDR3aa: CSAQASGVNTEAFF
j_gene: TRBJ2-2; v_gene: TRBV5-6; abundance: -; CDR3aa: CASSWDRGTGELFF
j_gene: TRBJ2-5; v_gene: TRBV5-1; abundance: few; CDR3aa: CASSLRGLIPQETQYF
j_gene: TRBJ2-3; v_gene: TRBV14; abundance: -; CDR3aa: CASSPYTRASGLTDTQYF
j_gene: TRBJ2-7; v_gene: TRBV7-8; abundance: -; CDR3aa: CASSLVQAYEQYF
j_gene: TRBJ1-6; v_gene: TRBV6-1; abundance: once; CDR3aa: CASRPGQGNNSPLHF
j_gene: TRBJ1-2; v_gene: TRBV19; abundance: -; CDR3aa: CASSIRTGNGYTF
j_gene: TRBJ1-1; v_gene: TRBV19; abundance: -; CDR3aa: CATSPTGTEAFF
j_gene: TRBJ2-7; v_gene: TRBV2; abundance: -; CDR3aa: CASSTDTYEQYF
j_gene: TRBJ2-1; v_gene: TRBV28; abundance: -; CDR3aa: CASKTGGRYNEQFF
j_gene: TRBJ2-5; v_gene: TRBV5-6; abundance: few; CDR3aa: CASSQTGTMETQYF
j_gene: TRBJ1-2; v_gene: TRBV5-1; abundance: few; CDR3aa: CASSPEARGGYTF
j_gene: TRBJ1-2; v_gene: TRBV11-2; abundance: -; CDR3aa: CASSPVGPSNYGYTF
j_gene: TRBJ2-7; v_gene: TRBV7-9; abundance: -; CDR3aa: CASSFGQPSYEQYF
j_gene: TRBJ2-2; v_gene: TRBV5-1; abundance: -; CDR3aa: CASSLVGQNTGELFF
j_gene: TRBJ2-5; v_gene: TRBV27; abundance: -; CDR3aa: CASSLSALSGRIGETQYF
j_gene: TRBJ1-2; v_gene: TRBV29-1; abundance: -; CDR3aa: CSLGTDYGYTF
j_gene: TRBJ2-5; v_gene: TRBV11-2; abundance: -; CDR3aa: CASSLDPAATQYF
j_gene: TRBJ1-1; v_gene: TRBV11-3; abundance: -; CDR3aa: CASSLEMDTEAFF
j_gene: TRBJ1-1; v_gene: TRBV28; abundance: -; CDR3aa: CASSVGFTEAFF
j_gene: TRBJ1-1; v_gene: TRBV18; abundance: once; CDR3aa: CASSNPGARRTEAFF
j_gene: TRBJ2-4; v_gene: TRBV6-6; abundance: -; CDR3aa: CASSQAGDLQYF
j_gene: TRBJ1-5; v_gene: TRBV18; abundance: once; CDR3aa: CASSPGTGGYNQPQHF
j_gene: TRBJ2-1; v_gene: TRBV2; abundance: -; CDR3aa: CASIGLSPYNEQFF
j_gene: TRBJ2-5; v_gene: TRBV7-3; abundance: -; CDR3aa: CASSFHPPVREETQYF
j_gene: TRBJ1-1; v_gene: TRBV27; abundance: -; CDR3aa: CASSLYPEGGRRPEAFF
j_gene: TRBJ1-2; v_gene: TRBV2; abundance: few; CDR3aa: CASSEPRAIGYTF
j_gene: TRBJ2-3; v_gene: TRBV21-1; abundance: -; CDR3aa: CAIPRRRTGGGPSTDTQYF
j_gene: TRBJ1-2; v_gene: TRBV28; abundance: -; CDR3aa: CASSTGTPTNYGYTF
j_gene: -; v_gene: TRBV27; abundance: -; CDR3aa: CASSLAPGTISYEQYF
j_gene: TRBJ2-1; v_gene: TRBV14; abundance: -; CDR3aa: CASSQDETGVMEQFF
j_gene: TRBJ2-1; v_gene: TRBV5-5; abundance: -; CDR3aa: CASSPTGGGSYNEQFF